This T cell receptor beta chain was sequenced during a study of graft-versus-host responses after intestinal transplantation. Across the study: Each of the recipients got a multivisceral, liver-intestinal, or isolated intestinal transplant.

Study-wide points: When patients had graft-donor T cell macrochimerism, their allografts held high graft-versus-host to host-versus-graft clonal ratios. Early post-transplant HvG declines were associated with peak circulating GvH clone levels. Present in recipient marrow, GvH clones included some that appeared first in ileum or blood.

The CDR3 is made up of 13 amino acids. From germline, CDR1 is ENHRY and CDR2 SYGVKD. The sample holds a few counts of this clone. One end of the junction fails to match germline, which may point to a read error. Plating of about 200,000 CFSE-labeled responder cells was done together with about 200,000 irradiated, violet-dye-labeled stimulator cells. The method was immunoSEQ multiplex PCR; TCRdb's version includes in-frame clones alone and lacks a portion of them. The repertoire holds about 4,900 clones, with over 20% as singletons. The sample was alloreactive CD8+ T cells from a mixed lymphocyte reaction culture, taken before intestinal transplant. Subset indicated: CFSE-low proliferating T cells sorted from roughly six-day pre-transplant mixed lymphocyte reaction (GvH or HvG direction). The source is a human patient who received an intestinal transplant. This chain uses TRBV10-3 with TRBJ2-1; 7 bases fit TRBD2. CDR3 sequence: CASSYGGSNEQFF. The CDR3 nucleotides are TGTGCCAGCAGTTACGGGGGGAGCAATGAGCAGTTCTTC.